These 24 T cell receptor beta chains came from one sample sequenced in a study of PD-1 blockade in classical Hodgkin lymphoma. Brentuximab vedotin exposure varied, and every patient relapsed after autologous stem cell transplantation. Generated by immunoSEQ multiplex PCR, the TCRdb table keeps only in-frame clones and is missing some. The sample consists of roughly 11,000 clones, about 88% of them appearing once. Sequencing used peripheral blood mononuclear cells (PBMCs), obtained at baseline. Receptor source: a human donor with classical Hodgkin lymphoma.

The J gene is TRBJ2-2, the V gene TRBV10-3; D assignment may be TRBD1 or TRBD2 (5 bases each). The V gene lost 0 bases and the J gene lost 4 bases, with 15 bases spanning the gap. This CDR3 has 17 residues. Germline V CDR1 and CDR2: ENHRY, SYGVKD. CDR3 nucleotide sequence: TGTGCCATCAGTGAGTCGTGGAGGCAGGGAGCCACCGGGGAGCTGTTTTTT. It specifies CAISESWRQGATGELFF.

CDR3 nucleotide sequence: TGTGCCTCCCCCCATGGCAGCTCTGGAAACACCATATATTTT. The encoded protein is CASPHGSSGNTIYF. This sequence joins TRBV27 and TRBJ1-3; D is unresolved. The CDR3 length is 14 residues. CDR1 and CDR2 (germline): MNHEY, SMNVEV (reference sequence). The ends were cut back, 11 bases at V and 0 bases at J, with 14 bases in the middle.

This clone turned up a few times. The CDR3 sequence: CASTPGTGTGISPLHF. Written as DNA, the CDR3 is TGTGCCAGCACCCCCGGCACCGGGACAGGGATTTCACCCCTCCACTTT. This chain joins TRBV25-1 and TRBJ1-6; TRBD1 agrees at 9 bases. The V gene end was trimmed by 7 bases and the J gene end by 9 bases; junction bases not matched to a gene: 13. The CDR3 contains 16 residues. CDR1 is MGHDK, CDR2 SYGVNS, per germline.

CDR3 in DNA: TGTGCCAGCAGCCTCCAGGGGGCGCGAGCAGATACGCAGTATTTT. It encodes CASSLQGARADTQYF. The chain carries TRBV7-2 and TRBJ2-3; 8 bases are shared with TRBD1. Trimming took 5 bases from V and 4 from J; bases not matched to a gene: 8. The V gene's germline CDR1 is SGHTA and CDR2 FQGNSA. This CDR3 is built from 15 residues.

The rearrangement links TRBV7-2 to TRBJ2-7, with D possibly TRBD2 on 6 matching bases. This CDR3 region has 14 residues. Trimming took off 2 bases at V and 4 bases at J, with 12 bases between the two ends. Germline CDR1 is SGHTA and CDR2 is FQGNSA. CDR3 DNA sequence: TGTGCCAGCAGCTTAAGCCGGGGGTTGTACGAGCAGTACTTC. Amino acids: CASSLSRGLYEQYF.

For the CDR3, the DNA is TGTGCCAGCAGTATAGCGGGGGGGCCTGCAGATACGCAGTATTTT. Residues: CASSIAGGPADTQYF. This chain links TRBV27 with TRBJ2-3; TRBD2 matches 11 bases. The CDR3 loop spans 15 amino acids. V was clipped by 5 bases and J by 4 bases; unmatched bases: 5. Germline CDR1 reads MNHEY; CDR2 reads SMNVEV (reference sequence).

V usage is TRBV5-6 and J usage is TRBJ2-1, with D possibly being TRBD1 or TRBD2 (5 bases each). In germline, CDR1 is SGHDT, CDR2 YYEEEE. The CDR3 consists of 16 residues. Trimming left V 0 bases short and J 0 bases short, with 10 bases between. CDR3 protein: CASSLVAGSSYNEQFF. CDR3 DNA: TGTGCCAGCAGCTTGGTTGCAGGGAGCTCCTACAATGAGCAGTTCTTC.

The chain employs TRBV7-2 and TRBJ2-3; 10 bases map to TRBD2. The CDR3 is 12 residues long. The V segment lost 5 bases and the J segment 14 bases; nucleotides outside the gene matches: 7. Germline V lookup: CDR1 SGHTA, CDR2 FQGNSA. The CDR3 coding sequence is TGTGCCAGCAGCGATCCCGGGACTAGCGTGTATTTT. This translates into CASSDPGTSVYF. Full variable domain (remainder filled in from reference TRBV7-2 and TRBJ2-3): GAGVSQSPSNKVTEKGKDVELRCDPISGHTALYWYRQSLGQGLEFLIYFQGNSAPDKSGLPSDRFSAERTGGSVSTLTIQRTQQEDSAVYLCASSDPGTSVYFGPGTRLTVL.

This rearrangement joins TRBV6-4 to TRBJ1-1, with D possibly TRBD1 on 5 matching bases. The CDR3 extends over 14 amino acids. Germline-derived CDR1 and CDR2 are MRHNA and SNTAGT. The V end was cut by 6 bases, the J end by 1 base, with 12 bases between. CDR3 DNA sequence: TGTGCCAGCAGACCGGGACCGAAGAACACTGAAGCTTTCTTT. Translating it yields CASRPGPKNTEAFF.

This clone was seen only once. V usage is TRBV9 and J usage is TRBJ2-7, with 16 bases that match TRBD2. The V segment lost 0 bases and the J segment 5 bases; nucleotides outside the gene matches: 5. The germline CDR1 and CDR2 sequences are SGDLS and YYNGEE. The CDR3 runs 17 residues. The CDR3 DNA follows: TGTGCCAGCAGCGTAGGGGGACTAGCGGGAGGGCAAGACGAGCAGTACTTC. Translating gives CASSVGGLAGGQDEQYF.

The CDR3 is CASSANGNTIYF. In DNA, the CDR3 is TGTGCCAGCAGTGCTAATGGAAACACCATATATTTT. The chain carries TRBV6-5 and TRBJ1-3; D gene unclear. The V end was cut by 5 bases, the J end by 3 bases, with 5 bases between. Germline V gene lookup returns CDR1 MNHEY and CDR2 SVGAGI. The CDR3 loop spans 12 amino acids.

The chain combines TRBV11-2 with TRBJ1-1; 7 bases match TRBD1. Trimming at V came to 5 bases and at J to 3 bases, leaving 9 bases not matched to a gene. Germline CDR1 is SGHAT and CDR2 is FQNNGV. The CDR3 covers 15 residues. CDR3 DNA sequence: TGTGCCAGCAGCAGCTACAGGGGTCGGGACACTGAAGCTTTCTTT. Protein sequence: CASSSYRGRDTEAFF.

As to this clone: One end of the junction fails to match germline, which may point to a read error. This sequence joins TRBV4-3 and TRBJ2-7, with 10 bases aligning to TRBD1. The CDR3 extends over 14 amino acids. The V gene's germline CDR1 is LGHNA and CDR2 YSLEER. The CDR3 region is CASSLSRDRGERYF. The CDR3 bases are TGCGCCAGCAGCCTGTCCCGGGACAGGGGCGAGCGGTACTTC.

The rearrangement links TRBV19 to TRBJ2-5, with D tentatively TRBD2 (6 bases). Germline V CDR1 and CDR2: LNHDA, SQIVND (reference sequence). The CDR3 contains 16 residues. Trimming pared 3 bases from V and 5 bases from J, leaving 19 bases between. This CDR3 is CASSISPFPSAETQYF. Here the CDR3 DNA reads TGTGCCAGTAGTATTTCCCCGTTCCCTAGCGCGGAGACCCAGTACTTC.

The chain combines TRBV15 with TRBJ2-2; D call uncertain. Germline V gene sequence: CDR1 LNHNV, CDR2 YYDKDF (reference sequence). The CDR3 contains 14 residues. With 0 bases removed from V and 5 bases from J, the gap between germline ends came to 7 bases. CDR3 bases: TGTGCCACCAGCAGAGATCCCCGGACCGGGGAGCTGTTTTTT. Protein sequence: CATSRDPRTGELFF.

The CDR3 loop reads CASSSRTNDEQYF. The CDR3 DNA follows: TGCGCCAGCAGCTCGAGGACTAACGACGAGCAGTACTTC. The rearrangement joins TRBV5-1 to TRBJ2-7, with D possibly TRBD2 on 6 matching bases. Between the trimmed V and J ends, which lost 3 bases and 5 bases, there was a span of 12 bases. This CDR3 is built from 13 residues. Germline V gene data show CDR1 as SGHRS and CDR2 as YFSETQ.

The rearrangement joins TRBV18 to TRBJ2-1; the match to TRBD1 covers 11 bases. There are 16 residues in the CDR3. Germline CDR1 and CDR2: KGHSH and LQKENI. The V and J ends lost 3 bases and 7 bases, in that order; junction bases with no gene match: 8. The DNA of the CDR3 is TGTGCCAGCTCACCGCGCCCGGGACAGGGGGGGAATGAGCAGTTCTTC. Its translation is CASSPRPGQGGNEQFF.

The gene calls are TRBV2 and TRBJ1-2; D is perhaps TRBD1 (5 bases). V was shortened by 4 bases and J by 7 bases, with 13 bases between the two germline ends. This CDR3 spans 13 amino acids. The germline CDR1 and CDR2 sequences are SNHLY and FYNNEI. CDR3 coding DNA: TGTGCCAGCAGTGTCGGCAGGGCCAGTGGCTACACCTTC. Protein product: CASSVGRASGYTF.

This chain links TRBV19 with TRBJ2-7; D tentatively fits TRBD1 or TRBD2 (5 bases each). The ends were cut back, 2 bases at V and 4 bases at J, with 9 bases in the middle. Germline V lookup: CDR1 LNHDA, CDR2 SQIVND (reference sequence). The CDR3 consists of 13 residues. The DNA of the CDR3 is TGTGCCAGTAGTATACAGGGACCTTACGAGCAGTACTTC. Translation gives CASSIQGPYEQYF.

The gene calls are TRBV18 and TRBJ1-1; D remains ambiguous. This CDR3 spans 12 amino acids. The V and J ends lost 6 bases and 2 bases respectively, with 7 bases between them. Germline V gene data show CDR1 as KGHSH and CDR2 as LQKENI. CDR3 loop: CASSAVNTEAFF. CDR3 DNA sequence: TGTGCCAGCTCTGCTGTCAACACTGAAGCTTTCTTT.

The chain is built from TRBV10-2 and TRBJ1-2; the D gene is possibly TRBD1 (5 bases). The V and J ends lost 3 bases and 2 bases respectively, with 7 bases between them. Germline assignment: CDR1 WSHSY and CDR2 SAAADI. The CDR3 length is 13 residues. This chain's CDR3 is CASSDDRNYGYTF. The CDR3 nucleotides are TGCGCCAGCAGTGACGACAGAAACTATGGCTACACCTTC.

This chain uses TRBV10-1 with TRBJ1-5; 8 bases agree with TRBD1. Germline V gene sequence: CDR1 WNHNN, CDR2 SYGVQD (reference sequence). V shed 8 bases and J 7 bases; nucleotides not matched to a gene: 10. The CDR3 is 14 amino acids. In nucleotides, the CDR3 is TGCGCCAGCGAGCGGACAGGGCAGGCCCAGCCCCAGCATTTT. It yields the protein CASERTGQAQPQHF.

This chain connects TRBV7-9 to TRBJ2-7; D remains unclear. CDR1 and CDR2 from the germline V gene are SEHNR and FQNEAQ (reference sequence). V gave up 5 bases and J gave up 3 bases, with 5 bases separating them. The CDR3 totals 11 residues. The CDR3 DNA reads TGTGCCAGCAGCCCGGACTACGAGCAGTACTTC. It encodes CASSPDYEQYF.

The CDR3 is CAISAGGQGADTQYF. The CDR3 nucleotides read TGTGCCATCAGTGCAGGGGGACAGGGGGCAGATACGCAGTATTTT. This chain links TRBV10-3 with TRBJ2-3, with 11 bases matching TRBD1. CDR1 is ENHRY and CDR2 is SYGVKD in the germline V gene. The length of the CDR3 is 15 residues. Unmatched junction bases numbered 4, after V lost 4 bases and J lost 4 bases.